This T cell receptor (beta chain) was observed in a study of T cells after yellow fever vaccination (dated by TCRdb to between 2018 and 2020). Study-level background: The SMART-Seq v4 Ultra Low Input RNA kit was used to prepare libraries from fractions with low cell numbers. Blood was collected at multiple timepoints before and after primary and secondary immunization, and bulk PBMC replicates and cell subsets were isolated. Two healthy male donors made up the cohort, one aged 18 to 29 years and the other aged 30 to 39 years. To follow T-cell clones before and after both primary and booster YFV17D yellow fever vaccination, bulk TCR alpha and beta repertoires underwent longitudinal sequencing. Study-wide findings and limitations: The secondary T-cell response was found to be weaker but faster than the primary response, with a peak reached on day 5 rather than on day 15. Most clones expanded after primary vaccination were re-detected after the booster (about 96% of CD4 and roughly 87% of CD8), suggesting broad memory maintenance. A small fraction of clonotypes showed up in both the CD4 and CD8 compartments, probably as a result of convergent recombination. The study included only a couple of donors, which limits how far the findings can be generalized. FACS-sorted repertoires could contain abundant contaminating clonotypes from the bulk population, so computational filtering was required.

TCR cDNA was made using 5'RACE template switching, a step that added a universal primer site and unique molecular identifiers. cDNA synthesis was primed from both the TCR alpha and TCR beta constant segments. Two PCR steps were used to amplify libraries, with sample barcodes and sequencing adapters being added in the second step. Sequencing of libraries was performed on Illumina HiSeq 2500 (2x100 bp) or NovaSeq (2x150 bp). The original methods were these. Reads were demultiplexed and collapsed into UMI consensus sequences with MIGEC, and V(D)J alignment was performed with MiXCR. Clonotypes responding to the vaccine were identified with edgeR on replicate PBMC samples, with the criteria of FDR below 0.01 and a log2 fold change above 5 up to day 15. Each bulk clonotype was labeled CD4 or CD8 based on which sequenced repertoire, CD4 or CD8, contained the clonotype at higher abundance. TCRdb took the public reads, trimmed them with fastp at Q25, ran MiXCR for clone calling and kept in-frame beta chains. Merged by CDR3 protein, the rows form single entries marked with the most common genes and DNA. In this record, the V and J calls reflect TCRdb's handling and not the investigators' own analysis. The sample table holds fewer than 350,000 distinct CDR3 sequences, of which 8.7% were seen once. The ten largest clones capture roughly 17% of the sample.

Explained via the paper, the treatment or condition label denotes: live attenuated yellow fever vaccine strain. At every blood-draw timepoint, two biological replicates of bulk PBMCs were collected. PBMCs were isolated from peripheral blood using a standard Ficoll-Paque protocol. RNA was extracted with TriZol from bulk PBMCs, CD4 and CD8 fractions, and dextramer-positive and dextramer-negative fractions. This clonotype was counted between two and nine times. The antigen it recognizes is unknown. No base quality values were provided; no much bigger clone lies one nucleotide off. The germline V gene yields SGHRS for CDR1 and YFSETQ for CDR2. The junction carries 14 bases between V and J, which are trimmed by 2 bases and 1 base respectively. From the cysteine through the phenylalanine, the CDR3 covers 16 amino acids. Only CDR3 DNA remains: 48 bases, in frame from the first base.

This specimen consisted of PBMCs, obtained on the day of the first yellow fever vaccination. In this chain, TRBV5-1 is recombined with TRBJ2-3; the D gene is possibly TRBD1, with 6 bases matching. The receptor was isolated from a man aged 18 to 30 who received the YFV17D yellow fever vaccine. The CDR3 loop reads CASSLGGGKGTDTQYF. The nucleotides read TGCGCCAGCAGCTTAGGGGGTGGAAAGGGCACAGATACGCAGTATTTT.